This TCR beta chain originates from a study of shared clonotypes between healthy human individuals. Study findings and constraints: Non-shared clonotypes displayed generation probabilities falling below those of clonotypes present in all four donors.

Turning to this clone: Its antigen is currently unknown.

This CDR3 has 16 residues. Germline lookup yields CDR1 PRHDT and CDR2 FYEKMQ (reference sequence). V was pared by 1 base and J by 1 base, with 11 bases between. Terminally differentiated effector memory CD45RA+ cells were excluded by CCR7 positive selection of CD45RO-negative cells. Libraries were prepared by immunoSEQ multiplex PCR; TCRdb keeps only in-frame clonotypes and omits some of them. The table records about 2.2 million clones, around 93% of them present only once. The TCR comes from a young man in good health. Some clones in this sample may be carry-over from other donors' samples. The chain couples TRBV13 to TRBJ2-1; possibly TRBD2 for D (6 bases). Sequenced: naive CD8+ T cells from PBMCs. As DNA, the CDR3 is TGTGCCAGCAGCTTAGAATCGGGAGTATCCTACAATGAGCAGTTCTTC. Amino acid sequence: CASSLESGVSYNEQFF.